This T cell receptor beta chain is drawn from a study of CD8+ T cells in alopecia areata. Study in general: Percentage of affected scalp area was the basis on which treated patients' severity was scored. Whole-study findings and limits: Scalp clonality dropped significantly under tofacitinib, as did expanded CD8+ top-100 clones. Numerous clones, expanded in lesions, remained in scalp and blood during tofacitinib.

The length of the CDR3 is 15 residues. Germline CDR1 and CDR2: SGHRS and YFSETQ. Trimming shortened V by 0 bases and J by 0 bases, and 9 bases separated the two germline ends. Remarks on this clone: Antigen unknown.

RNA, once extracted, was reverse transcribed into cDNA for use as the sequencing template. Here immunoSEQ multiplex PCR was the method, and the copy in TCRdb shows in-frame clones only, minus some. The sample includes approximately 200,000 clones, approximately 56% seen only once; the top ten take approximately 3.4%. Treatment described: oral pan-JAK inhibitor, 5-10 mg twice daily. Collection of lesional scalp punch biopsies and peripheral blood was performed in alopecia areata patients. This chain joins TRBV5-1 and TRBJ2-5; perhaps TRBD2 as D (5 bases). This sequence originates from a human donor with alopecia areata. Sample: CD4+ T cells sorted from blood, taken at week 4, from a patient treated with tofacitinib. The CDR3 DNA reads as TGCGCCAGCAGCTTGGGGACTTTATACCAAGAGACCCAGTACTTC. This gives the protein CASSLGTLYQETQYF.